One sample yielded the 7 T cell receptor beta chains listed below, sequenced in a study of blood T cell repertoires in COVID-19. Sequencing used immunoSEQ multiplex PCR; TCRdb keeps in-frame clones, though not all of them. The sample lists about 210,000 clones; roughly 77% were seen once. Source material: PBMCs or T cells enriched from blood (not recorded which). The receptor set was obtained from a man between 40 and 49 years old who had recovered from COVID-19.

This clone has ten or more counts. The chain is built from TRBV2 and TRBJ1-2; D gene unclear. This CDR3 contains 13 residues. Per the germline V gene, CDR1 is SNHLY and CDR2 is FYNNEI. V lost 4 bases, J lost 4 bases, and 10 bases lay in between. CDR3 sequence reads: CASSVLDSYGYTF. The CDR3 DNA reads TGTGCCAGCAGTGTTCTAGATTCCTATGGCTACACCTTC.

V usage is TRBV24-1 and J usage is TRBJ1-5, with a possible D match to TRBD1 (5 bases). Germline values: CDR1 KGHDR, CDR2 SFDVKD. Trimming shortened V by 2 bases and J by 3 bases, and 16 bases separated the two germline ends. This CDR3 is built from 17 residues. This CDR3 reads CATSDSARGAYNQPQHF. CDR3 nucleotide sequence: TGTGCCACCAGTGATTCCGCTCGCGGGGCTTACAATCAGCCCCAGCATTTT.

This chain connects TRBV29-1 to TRBJ1-1; TRBD1 aligns across 7 bases. V lost 4 bases to trimming and J lost 1 base; unmatched junction nucleotides: 6. Germline values: CDR1 SQVTM, CDR2 ANQGSEA. There are 14 residues in the CDR3. The CDR3 here is CSVVHRGPNTEAFF. In DNA, the CDR3 is TGCAGCGTTGTTCACAGGGGCCCGAACACTGAAGCTTTCTTT. The full variable domain, in which reference TRBV29-1 and TRBJ1-1 provide the parts outside the CDR3, is SAVISQKPSRDICQRGTSLTIQCQVDSQVTMMFWYRQQPGQSLTLIATANQGSEATYESGFVIDKFPISRPNLTFSTLTVSNMSPEDSSIYLCSVVHRGPNTEAFFGQGTRLTVV.

The J gene is TRBJ1-5, the V gene TRBV19, with 7 bases aligning to TRBD1. V dropped 5 bases and J dropped 0; count of bases not matched to a gene: 4. CDR1 is LNHDA and CDR2 is SQIVND in the germline V gene (reference sequence). The CDR3 covers 15 residues. The CDR3 protein is CASSAGQDSNQPQHF. CDR3 nucleotides: TGTGCCAGTAGTGCCGGACAGGATAGCAATCAGCCCCAGCATTTT.

The rearrangement uses TRBV5-5 and TRBJ1-5; a possible D gene is TRBD1 (5 bases). CDR3 size: 12 residues. Trimming stripped 1 base from V and 14 bases from J, with 13 bases between. Germline CDR1 and CDR2: SGHKS and YYEKEE (reference sequence). CDR3 protein: CASSLSGPREHF. As DNA, the CDR3 is TGTGCCAGCAGCTTGTCAGGGCCACGGGAGCATTTT.

The chain employs TRBV20-1 and TRBJ2-7; tentatively, D is TRBD1 (6 bases). Germline-derived CDR1 and CDR2 are DFQATT and SNEGSKA (reference sequence). V shed 5 bases and J shed 5 bases, with 10 bases lying between them. There are 11 residues in the CDR3. CDR3 region: CSAARDNEQYF. The CDR3 nucleotides read TGCAGTGCTGCCCGGGACAACGAGCAGTACTTC.

The chain carries TRBV29-1 and TRBJ2-5; D is perhaps TRBD2 (7 bases). Germline assignment: CDR1 SQVTM and CDR2 ANQGSEA. The CDR3 totals 15 residues. V shed 2 bases and J shed 5 bases, with 18 bases lying between them. In DNA form, the CDR3 reads TGCAGCGTTGAAAAGGATCCGGGGGGCGTTGAGACCCAGTACTTC. Translated, it gives CSVEKDPGGVETQYF. Supplemented by reference TRBV29-1 and TRBJ2-5, the full variable domain reads SAVISQKPSRDICQRGTSLTIQCQVDSQVTMMFWYRQQPGQSLTLIATANQGSEATYESGFVIDKFPISRPNLTFSTLTVSNMSPEDSSIYLCSVEKDPGGVETQYFGPGTRLLVL.